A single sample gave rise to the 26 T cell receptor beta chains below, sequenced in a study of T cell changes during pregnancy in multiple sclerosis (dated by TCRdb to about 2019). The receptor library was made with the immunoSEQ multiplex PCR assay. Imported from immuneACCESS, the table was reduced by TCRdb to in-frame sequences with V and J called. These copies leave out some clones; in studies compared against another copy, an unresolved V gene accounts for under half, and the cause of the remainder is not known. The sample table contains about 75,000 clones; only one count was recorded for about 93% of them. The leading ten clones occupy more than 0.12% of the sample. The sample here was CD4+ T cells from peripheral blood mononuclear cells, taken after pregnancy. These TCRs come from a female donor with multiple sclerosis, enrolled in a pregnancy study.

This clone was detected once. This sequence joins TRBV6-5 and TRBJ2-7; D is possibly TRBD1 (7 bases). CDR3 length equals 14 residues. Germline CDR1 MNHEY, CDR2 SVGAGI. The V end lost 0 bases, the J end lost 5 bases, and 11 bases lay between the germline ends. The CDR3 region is CASSYSRGVDEQYF. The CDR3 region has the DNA TGTGCCAGCAGTTACTCCAGGGGGGTCGACGAGCAGTACTTC.

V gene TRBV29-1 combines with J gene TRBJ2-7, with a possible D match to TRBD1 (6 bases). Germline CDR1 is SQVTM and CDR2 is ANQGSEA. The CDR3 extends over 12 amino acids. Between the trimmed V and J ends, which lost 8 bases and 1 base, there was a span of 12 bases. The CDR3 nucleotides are TGCAGCTTTTCACAGGGATCCTACGAGCAGTACTTC. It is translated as CSFSQGSYEQYF.

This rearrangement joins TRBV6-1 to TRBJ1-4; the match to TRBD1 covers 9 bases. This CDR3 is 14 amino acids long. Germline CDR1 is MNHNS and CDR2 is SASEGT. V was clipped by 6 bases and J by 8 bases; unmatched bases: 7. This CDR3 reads CASRQTGGLEKLFF. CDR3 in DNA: TGTGCCAGCAGGCAGACAGGGGGTTTGGAAAAACTGTTTTTT.

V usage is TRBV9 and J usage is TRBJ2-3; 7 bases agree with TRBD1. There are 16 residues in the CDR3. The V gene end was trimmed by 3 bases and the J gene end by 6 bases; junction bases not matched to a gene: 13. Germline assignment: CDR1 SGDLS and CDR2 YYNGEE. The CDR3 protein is CASSAGQASFVDTQYF. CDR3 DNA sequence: TGTGCCAGCAGCGCCGGACAGGCTTCATTTGTGGATACGCAGTATTTT.

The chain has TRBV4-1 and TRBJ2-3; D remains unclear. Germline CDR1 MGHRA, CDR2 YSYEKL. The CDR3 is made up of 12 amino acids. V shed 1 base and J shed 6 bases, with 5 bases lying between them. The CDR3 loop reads CASSQVMDTQYF. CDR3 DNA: TGCGCCAGCAGCCAAGTAATGGATACGCAGTATTTT.

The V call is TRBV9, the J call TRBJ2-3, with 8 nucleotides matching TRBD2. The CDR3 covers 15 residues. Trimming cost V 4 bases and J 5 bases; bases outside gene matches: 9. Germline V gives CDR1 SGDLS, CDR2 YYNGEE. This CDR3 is CASSPLAGLGDTQYF. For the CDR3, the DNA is TGTGCCAGCAGCCCCCTAGCGGGCTTGGGAGATACGCAGTATTTT.

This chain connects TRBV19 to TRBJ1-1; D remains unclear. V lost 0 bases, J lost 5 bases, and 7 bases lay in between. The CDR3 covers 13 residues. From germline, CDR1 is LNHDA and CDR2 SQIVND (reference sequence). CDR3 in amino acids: CASSIDTGTEAFF. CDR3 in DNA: TGTGCCAGTAGTATAGATACGGGGACTGAAGCTTTCTTT.

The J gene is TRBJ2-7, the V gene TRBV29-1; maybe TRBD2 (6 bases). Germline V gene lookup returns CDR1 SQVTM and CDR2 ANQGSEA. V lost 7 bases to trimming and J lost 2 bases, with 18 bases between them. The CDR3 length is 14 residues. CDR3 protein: CSAGGAGPTYEQYF. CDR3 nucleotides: TGCAGCGCCGGCGGGGCAGGCCCAACCTACGAGCAGTACTTC.

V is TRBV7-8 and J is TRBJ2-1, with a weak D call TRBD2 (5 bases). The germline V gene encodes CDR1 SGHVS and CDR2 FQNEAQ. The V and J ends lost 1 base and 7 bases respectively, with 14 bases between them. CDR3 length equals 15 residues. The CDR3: CASSLGRLRANEQFF. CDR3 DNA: TGTGCCAGCAGCTTAGGCAGATTGAGGGCAAATGAGCAGTTCTTC.

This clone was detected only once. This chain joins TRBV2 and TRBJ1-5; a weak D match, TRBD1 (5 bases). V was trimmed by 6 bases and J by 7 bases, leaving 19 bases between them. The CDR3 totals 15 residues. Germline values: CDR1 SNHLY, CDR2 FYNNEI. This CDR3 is CASRYDSRDGQPQHF. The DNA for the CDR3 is TGTGCCAGCAGATATGACAGTAGGGATGGGCAGCCCCAGCATTTT.

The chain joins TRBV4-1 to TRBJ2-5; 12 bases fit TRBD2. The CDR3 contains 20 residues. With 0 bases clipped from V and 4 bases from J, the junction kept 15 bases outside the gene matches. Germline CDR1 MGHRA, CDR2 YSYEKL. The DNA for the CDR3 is TGCGCCAGCAGCCAAGAAGAGCTGACTAGCGGGAGTTGGGTGGCAGAGACCCAGTACTTC. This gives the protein CASSQEELTSGSWVAETQYF.

The CDR3 region has the DNA TGTGCCAGCTCACACCCGGGTCAGCCCCAGCATTTT. Translation: CASSHPGQPQHF. The chain couples TRBV18 to TRBJ1-5; unclear D gene. In germline, CDR1 is KGHSH, CDR2 LQKENI. This CDR3 spans 12 amino acids. Trimming cost V 4 bases and J 6 bases, with 7 bases left between them.

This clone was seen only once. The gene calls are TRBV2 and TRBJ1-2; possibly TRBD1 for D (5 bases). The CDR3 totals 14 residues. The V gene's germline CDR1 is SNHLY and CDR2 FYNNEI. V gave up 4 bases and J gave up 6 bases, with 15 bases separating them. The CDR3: CASSAIQGSDGYTF. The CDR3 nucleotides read TGTGCCAGCAGTGCTATTCAGGGTTCCGATGGCTACACCTTC. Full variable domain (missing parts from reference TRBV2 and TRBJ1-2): EPEVTQTPSHQVTQMGQEVILRCVPISNHLYFYWYRQILGQKVEFLVSFYNNEISEKSEIFDDQFSVERPDGSNFTLKIRSTKLEDSAMYFCASSAIQGSDGYTFGSGTRLTVV.

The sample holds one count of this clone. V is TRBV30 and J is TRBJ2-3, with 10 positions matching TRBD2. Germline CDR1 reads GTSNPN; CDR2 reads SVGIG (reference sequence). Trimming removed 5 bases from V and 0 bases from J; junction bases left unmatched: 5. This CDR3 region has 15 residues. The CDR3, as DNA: TGTGCCTGGGGAAAACTAGCGGGAAGCACAGATACGCAGTATTTT. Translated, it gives CAWGKLAGSTDTQYF.

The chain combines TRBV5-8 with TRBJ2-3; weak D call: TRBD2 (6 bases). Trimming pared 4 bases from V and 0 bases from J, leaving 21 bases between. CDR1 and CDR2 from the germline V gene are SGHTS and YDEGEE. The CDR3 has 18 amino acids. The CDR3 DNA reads TGTGCCAGCAGCCTTCCGGGACTCAAAGGTTCTAGCACAGATACGCAGTATTTT. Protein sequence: CASSLPGLKGSSTDTQYF.

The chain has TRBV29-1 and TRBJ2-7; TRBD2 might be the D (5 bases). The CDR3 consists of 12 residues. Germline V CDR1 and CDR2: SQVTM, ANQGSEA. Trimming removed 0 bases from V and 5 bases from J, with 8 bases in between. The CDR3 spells CSVEEGVHEQYF. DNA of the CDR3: TGCAGCGTTGAAGAGGGAGTGCACGAGCAGTACTTC.

The CDR3 here is CASSPSGPSYNEQFF. The CDR3 nucleotides are TGTGCCAGCAGTCCTAGCGGCCCCTCCTACAATGAGCAGTTCTTC. The chain uses TRBV28 and TRBJ2-1; 7 bases line up with TRBD2. CDR3 length: 15 residues. The V and J ends lost 5 bases and 0 bases, in that order; junction bases with no gene match: 4. CDR1 MDHEN and CDR2 SYDVKM come from the germline V gene.

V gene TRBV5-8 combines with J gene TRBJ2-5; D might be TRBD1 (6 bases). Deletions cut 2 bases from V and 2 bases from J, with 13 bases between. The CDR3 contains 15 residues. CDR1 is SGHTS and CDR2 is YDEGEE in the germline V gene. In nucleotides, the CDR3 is TGTGCCAGCAGCTTTGGGGGCAGAAGACAAGAGACCCAGTACTTC. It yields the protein CASSFGGRRQETQYF. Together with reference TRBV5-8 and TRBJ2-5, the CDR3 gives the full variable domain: EAGVTQSPTHLIKTRGQQATLRCSPISGHTSVYWYQQALGLGLQFLLWYDEGEERNRGNFPPRFSGRQFPNYSSELNVNALELEDSALYLCASSFGGRRQETQYFGPGTRLLVL.

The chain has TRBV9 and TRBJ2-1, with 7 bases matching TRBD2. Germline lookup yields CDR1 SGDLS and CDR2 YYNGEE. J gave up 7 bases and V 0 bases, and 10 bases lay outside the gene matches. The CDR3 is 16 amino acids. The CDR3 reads CASSVGEAGRGNEQFF. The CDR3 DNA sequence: TGTGCCAGCAGCGTAGGGGAAGCGGGACGTGGAAATGAGCAGTTCTTC.

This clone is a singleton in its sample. The CDR3 loop is CASSLGSSGTIETQYF. DNA for the CDR3: TGTGCCAGCAGCTTAGGTTCTAGCGGGACGATAGAGACCCAGTACTTC. The chain carries TRBV11-2 and TRBJ2-5, with 9 bases identical to TRBD2. Germline trimming cut 1 base from V and 4 bases from J; bases unmatched to any gene: 7. The germline V gene has CDR1 SGHAT and CDR2 FQNNGV. The CDR3 totals 16 residues.

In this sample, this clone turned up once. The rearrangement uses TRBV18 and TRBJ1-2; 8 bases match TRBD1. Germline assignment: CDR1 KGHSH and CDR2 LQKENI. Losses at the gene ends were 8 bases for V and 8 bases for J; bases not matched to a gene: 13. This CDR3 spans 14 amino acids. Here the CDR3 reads CASHSIQGALGYTF. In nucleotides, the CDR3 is TGTGCCAGCCACTCCATCCAGGGGGCGTTGGGCTACACCTTC.

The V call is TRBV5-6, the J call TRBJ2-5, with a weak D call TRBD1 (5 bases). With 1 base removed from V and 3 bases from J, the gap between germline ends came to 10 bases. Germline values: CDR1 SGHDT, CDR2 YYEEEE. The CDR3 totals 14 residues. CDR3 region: CASSLSPTEETQYF. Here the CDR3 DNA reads TGTGCCAGCAGCTTGTCCCCGACAGAAGAGACCCAGTACTTC.

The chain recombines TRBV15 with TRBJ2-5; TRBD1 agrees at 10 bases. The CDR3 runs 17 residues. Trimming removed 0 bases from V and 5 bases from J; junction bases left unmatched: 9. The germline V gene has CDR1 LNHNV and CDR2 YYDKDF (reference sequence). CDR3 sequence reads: CATSRDRRGTGEETQYF. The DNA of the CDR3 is TGTGCCACCAGCAGAGATCGGAGGGGGACAGGGGAGGAGACCCAGTACTTC.

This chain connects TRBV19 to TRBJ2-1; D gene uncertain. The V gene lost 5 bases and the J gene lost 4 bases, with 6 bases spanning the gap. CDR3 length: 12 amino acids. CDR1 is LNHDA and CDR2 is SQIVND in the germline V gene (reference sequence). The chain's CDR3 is CASSPQYNEQFF. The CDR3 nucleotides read TGTGCCAGTAGTCCTCAGTACAATGAGCAGTTCTTC.

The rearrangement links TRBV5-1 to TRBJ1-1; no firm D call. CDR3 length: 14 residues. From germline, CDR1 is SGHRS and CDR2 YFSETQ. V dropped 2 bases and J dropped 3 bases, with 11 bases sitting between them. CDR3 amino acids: CASSFSGSYTEAFF. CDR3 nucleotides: TGCGCCAGCAGCTTTAGCGGCAGTTACACTGAAGCTTTCTTT.

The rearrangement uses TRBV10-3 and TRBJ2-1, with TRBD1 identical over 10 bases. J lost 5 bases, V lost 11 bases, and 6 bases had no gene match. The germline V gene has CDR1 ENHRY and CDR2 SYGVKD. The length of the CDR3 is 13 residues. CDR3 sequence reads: CAVTGTGDNEQFF. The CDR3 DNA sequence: TGTGCCGTTACCGGGACAGGGGACAATGAGCAGTTCTTC.